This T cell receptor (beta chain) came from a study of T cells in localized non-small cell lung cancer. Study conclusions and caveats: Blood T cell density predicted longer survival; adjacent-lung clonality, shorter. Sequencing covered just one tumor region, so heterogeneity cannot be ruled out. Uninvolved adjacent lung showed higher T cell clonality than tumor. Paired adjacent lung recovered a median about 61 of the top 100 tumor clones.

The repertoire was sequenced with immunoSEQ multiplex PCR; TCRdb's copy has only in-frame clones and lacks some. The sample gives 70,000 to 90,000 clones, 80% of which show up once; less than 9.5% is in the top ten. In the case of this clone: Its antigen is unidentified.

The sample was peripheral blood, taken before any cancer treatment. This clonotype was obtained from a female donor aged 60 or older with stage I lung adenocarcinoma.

The CDR3: CAWSGGSQGTGELFF. DNA for the CDR3: TGTGCCTGGAGTGGTGGAAGTCAGGGCACCGGGGAGCTGTTTTTT. The rearrangement uses TRBV30 and TRBJ2-2, with D perhaps TRBD1 (5 bases). The ends were cut back, 1 base at V and 4 bases at J, with 13 bases in the middle. Germline CDR1 is GTSNPN and CDR2 is SVGIG (reference sequence). The CDR3 covers 15 residues.